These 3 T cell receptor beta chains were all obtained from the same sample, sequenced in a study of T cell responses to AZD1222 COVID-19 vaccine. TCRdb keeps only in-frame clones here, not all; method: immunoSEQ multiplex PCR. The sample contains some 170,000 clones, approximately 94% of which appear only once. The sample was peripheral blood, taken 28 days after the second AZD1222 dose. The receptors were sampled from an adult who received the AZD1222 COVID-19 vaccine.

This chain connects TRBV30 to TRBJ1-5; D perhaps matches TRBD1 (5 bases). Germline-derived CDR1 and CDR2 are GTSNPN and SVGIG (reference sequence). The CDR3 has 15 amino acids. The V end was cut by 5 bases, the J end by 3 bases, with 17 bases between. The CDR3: CAWAEWSGPNQPQHF. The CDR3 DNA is TGTGCCTGGGCAGAGTGGTCAGGGCCCAATCAGCCCCAGCATTTT.

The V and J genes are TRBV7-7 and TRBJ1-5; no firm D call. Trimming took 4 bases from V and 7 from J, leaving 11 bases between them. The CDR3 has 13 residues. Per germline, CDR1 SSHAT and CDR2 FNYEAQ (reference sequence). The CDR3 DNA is TGTGCCAGCAGCTCCTCGGAGGGCCAGCCCCAGCATTTT. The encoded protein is CASSSSEGQPQHF.

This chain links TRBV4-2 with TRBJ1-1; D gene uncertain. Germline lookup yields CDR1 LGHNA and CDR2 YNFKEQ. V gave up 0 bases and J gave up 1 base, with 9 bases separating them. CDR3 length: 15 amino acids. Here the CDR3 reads CASSQDMGGNTEAFF. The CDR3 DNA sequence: TGTGCCAGCAGCCAAGATATGGGCGGGAACACTGAAGCTTTCTTT.